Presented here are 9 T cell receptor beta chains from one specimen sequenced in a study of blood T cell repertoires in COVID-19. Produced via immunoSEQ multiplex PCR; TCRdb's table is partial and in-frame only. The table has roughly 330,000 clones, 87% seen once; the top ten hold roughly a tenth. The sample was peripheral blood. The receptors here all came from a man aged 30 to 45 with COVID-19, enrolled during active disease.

CDR3 protein: CASSLLAGYSYEQYF. CDR3 bases: TGTGCCAGCAGCTTACTAGCGGGATATTCCTACGAGCAGTACTTC. The rearrangement links TRBV6-5 to TRBJ2-7; 10 nucleotides agree with TRBD2. Losses at the gene ends were 6 bases for V and 1 base for J; bases not matched to a gene: 6. The CDR3 has 15 amino acids. CDR1 MNHEY and CDR2 SVGAGI come from the germline V gene.

The CDR3: CASSFTQGIGNEKLFF. CDR3 bases: TGTGCCAGCAGCTTTACGCAGGGTATCGGAAATGAAAAACTGTTTTTT. The chain is built from TRBV7-2 and TRBJ1-4; D possibly corresponds to TRBD1 (5 bases). Germline CDR1 and CDR2: SGHTA and FQGNSA. Trimming pared 3 bases from V and 5 bases from J, leaving 16 bases between. CDR3 length: 16 amino acids.

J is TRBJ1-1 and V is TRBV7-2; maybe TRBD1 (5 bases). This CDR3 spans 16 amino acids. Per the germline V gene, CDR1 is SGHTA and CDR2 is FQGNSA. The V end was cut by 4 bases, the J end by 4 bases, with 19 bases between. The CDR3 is CASSSYWGGEGTEAFF. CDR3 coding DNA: TGTGCCAGCAGCTCCTATTGGGGAGGGGAGGGCACTGAAGCTTTCTTT.

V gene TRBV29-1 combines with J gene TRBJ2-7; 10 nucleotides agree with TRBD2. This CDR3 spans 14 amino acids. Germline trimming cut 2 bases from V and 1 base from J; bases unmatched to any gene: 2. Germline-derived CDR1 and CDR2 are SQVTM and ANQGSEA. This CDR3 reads CSVESSGSSYEQYF. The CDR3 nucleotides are TGCAGCGTTGAATCTAGCGGGAGTTCCTACGAGCAGTACTTC.

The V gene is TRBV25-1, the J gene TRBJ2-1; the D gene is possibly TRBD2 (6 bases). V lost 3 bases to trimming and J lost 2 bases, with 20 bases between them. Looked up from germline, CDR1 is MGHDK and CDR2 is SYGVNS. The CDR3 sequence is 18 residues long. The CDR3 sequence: CASSDQLGLSGTYNEQFF. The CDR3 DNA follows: TGTGCCAGCAGTGATCAACTTGGCCTTAGCGGAACCTACAATGAGCAGTTCTTC.

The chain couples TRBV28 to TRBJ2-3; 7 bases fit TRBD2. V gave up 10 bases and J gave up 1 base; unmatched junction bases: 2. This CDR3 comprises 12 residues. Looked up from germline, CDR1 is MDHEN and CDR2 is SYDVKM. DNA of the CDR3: TGTGCCACCGCGGGGGGCACAGATACGCAGTATTTT. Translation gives CATAGGTDTQYF.

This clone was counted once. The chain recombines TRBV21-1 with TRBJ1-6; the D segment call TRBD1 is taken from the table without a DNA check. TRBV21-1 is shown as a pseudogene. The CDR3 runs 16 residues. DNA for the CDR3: TGTGCCAGCAGCAAAGCGCTCCGACAGGGGGACTCACCCCTCCACTTT. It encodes CASSKALRQGDSPLHF.

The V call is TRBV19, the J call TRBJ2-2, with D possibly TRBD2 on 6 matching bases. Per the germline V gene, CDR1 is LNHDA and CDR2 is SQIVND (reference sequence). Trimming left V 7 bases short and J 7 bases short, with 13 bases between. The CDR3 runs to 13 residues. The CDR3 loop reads CASNFGGGGELFF. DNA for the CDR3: TGTGCCAGTAATTTCGGGGGAGGCGGGGAGCTGTTTTTT.

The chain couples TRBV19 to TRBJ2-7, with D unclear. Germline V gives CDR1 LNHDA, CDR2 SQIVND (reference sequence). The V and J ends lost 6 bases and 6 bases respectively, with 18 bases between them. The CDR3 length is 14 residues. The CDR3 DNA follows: TGTGCCAGTAGAGAGATCCCCCCAATCGGCGAGCAGTACTTC. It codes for CASREIPPIGEQYF.